This T cell receptor beta chain was obtained from a study of Graves' ophthalmopathy and Graves' hyperthyroidism. Study-wide context: Pretreatment peripheral blood was obtained at initial diagnosis.

Germline loops: CDR1 LNHDA, CDR2 SQIVND (reference sequence). V was shortened by 6 bases and J by 6 bases, with 14 bases between the two germline ends. CDR3 length: 13 residues. The TCR beta CDR3 regions underwent amplification from RNA transcripts. RT-PCR was first run with HTBI primers, then multiplex PCR in a second round. A single record per CDR3 protein comes from TCRdb applying MiXCR to the multiplex PCR reads. The sample gives about 220,000 distinct CDR3 sequences, 20% to 25% of which show up once; roughly 39% is in the top ten. In this sample, this clonotype turned up many times. What it recognizes is unknown. Regarding the study as a whole: The authors also found most expanded thyroid clonotypes above 0.001 frequency in blood.

The chain is built from TRBV19 and TRBJ1-2; a possible D gene is TRBD1 (6 bases). This clonotype was obtained from a woman in her fifties or sixties with Graves' ophthalmopathy. Source material: peripheral blood. Here the CDR3 reads CASSRGSGDGYTF. In nucleotides, the CDR3 is TGTGCCAGTAGCAGAGGGTCAGGGGATGGCTACACCTTC. Drawing the rest from reference TRBV19 and TRBJ1-2, the complete variable domain is DGGITQSPKYLFRKEGQNVTLSCEQNLNHDAMYWYRQDPGQGLRLIYYSQIVNDFQKGDIAEGYSVSREKKESFPLTVTSAQKNPTAFYLCASSRGSGDGYTFGSGTRLTVV.